This T cell receptor (beta chain) was identified during a study of CD8 T cells in Susac syndrome. TCR beta sequences were obtained from blood CD8+ and CD4+ T cells. Control patients had untreated stable or active relapsing-remitting multiple sclerosis by revised McDonald criteria. Purification of the CD8+ and CD4+ T cells relied on negative isolation, and TEMRA cells underwent FACS enrichment. An amount of RNA that ranged from roughly 0.45 to 1 ug was reverse transcribed with random hexamers. With immunoSEQ multiplex PCR, TCR beta CDR3 was amplified across 54 Vbeta and 13 Jbeta. TCRdb re-called the immunoSEQ multiplex PCR reads with MiXCR, one entry per CDR3 protein. Here the sample spans about 430,000 distinct CDR3 sequences, approximately 89% being singletons. From germline, CDR1 is SGHDN and CDR2 FVKESK. Losses at the gene ends were 0 bases for V and 2 bases for J; bases not matched to a gene: 4. The CDR3 runs to 15 residues.

The gene calls are TRBV14 and TRBJ2-7, with 7 bases aligning to TRBD1. Sequencing was done on a sample of CD8+ T cells from PBMCs. The sequence came from a human donor with multiple sclerosis. CDR3 sequence: CASSQDQGVTYEQYF. Written as DNA, the CDR3 is TGTGCCAGCAGCCAAGATCAGGGGGTTACCTACGAGCAGTACTTC.